Here is one T cell receptor (beta chain) with its context. This receptor's antigen is unknown. One base away there is no much larger clone; base qualities are not given. Measured from the cysteine to the phenylalanine, the CDR3 is 15 residues long. Left in the record is the CDR3 DNA by itself, 45 bases read in frame from the first base. V loses 5 bases, J loses 0 bases, and the germline ends lie 11 bases apart. The germline V gene yields SGHTA for CDR1 and FQGNSA for CDR2. The cohort consisted of hundreds of healthy bone marrow donors. Cohort members were all nominally healthy when sampled, although unrecorded immune exposures were likely present. The donor tested CMV seropositive, placing the donor among the approximately 310 seropositive members of the cohort. A peripheral blood sample was provided by each donor, and peripheral blood mononuclear cells were used for TCR beta sequencing. The Qiagen DNeasy Blood Extraction Kit was used to extract genomic DNA from the blood cell samples.

Library preparation used the immunoSEQ multiplex PCR assay. The multiplex PCR relied on a mix of 60 forward primers for TCR Vbeta segments and 13 reverse primers for TCR Jbeta segments. Amplification of the CDR3 region of rearranged TCR beta genes was performed with a multiplex PCR assay on genomic DNA. The amplified TCR beta libraries were sequenced on the Illumina HiSeq System as 87-base-pair reads. The study's own analysis went as follows. A later analysis counted some 74 million unique TCR beta chains across the 650 to 800 repertoires, and 10 million to 12 million of these chains were shared by at least two donors. A nearest-neighbor algorithm error-corrected the raw reads and collapsed the reads into unique sequences, merging closely related sequences to remove PCR and sequencing errors. To assign V, D and J gene segments, CDR3 sequences were aligned to IMGT reference sequences. For a sequence to be retained, a match of at least six nucleotides to both a V gene segment and a J gene segment was required. A rearrangement counted as productive if the CDR3 had no stop codons and remained in frame with V and J, and every other rearrangement counted as non-productive. CDR3 was defined according to IMGT convention as the region running from the second conserved V-encoded cysteine to the conserved J-encoded phenylalanine. In an earlier analysis of more than 550 of the donors, sequences lacking an unambiguous match to a single V gene segment were excluded. In an earlier analysis of a few hundred of the donors, a V segment was called functional when productive rearrangements were above 56.7%, and segregating when the standard deviation between donors exceeded 5%. A statistical classification framework was built for diagnosing cytomegalovirus status from the catalog of TCR beta chain sequences. V and J gene assignment, in a later analysis, came from comparing TCR nucleotide sequences with IMGT/GENE-DB human TR gene sequences. A later analysis assigned CDR3 sequences and most-parsimonious VDJ recombination scenarios with the TCRdist pipeline. In a later analysis, each TCR beta chain was defined by its CDR3 amino acid sequence together with its V-gene family, and reads lacking a unique V-gene family were excluded. A later analysis removed several hundred highly shared, low-generation-probability nucleotide sequences to deal with suspected cross-contamination and a sequencing artifact. In a later analysis, a clonal expansion index for each public chain was calculated from normalized within-repertoire ranks of inferred template counts. In a later analysis, generation probabilities were computed using a VDJ recombination model fitted to out-of-frame rearrangements, and the results were checked against IGoR. In a later analysis, hypergeometric tests were used to score TCR-TCR, TCR-HLA and TCR-CMV co-occurrence, with a repertoire-size bias correction applied to TCR pairs. A later analysis estimated false discovery rates by permuting HLA or CMV assignments 20 times. In a later analysis, co-occurring TCRs were grouped using DBSCAN, and TCRdist sequence similarity was added for clustering within HLA-allele-positive subsets. Co-occurrence clustering excluded repertoires with fewer than 30,000 or more than 120,000 public chains, plus five with anomalous nucleotide sharing. TCRdb stores this immuneACCESS table with in-frame sequences only. Part of the clones is absent; in the studies checked, under half of the shortfall reflects unresolved V genes, and no reason is known for the rest. V, J and clone size reflect that table, while D and trimming were determined from the DNA. The sample has some 150,000 clones on record, roughly 80% of them singletons. Under 6% of the sample lies in the top ten.

The sample originates from a study of cytomegalovirus exposure and HLA in healthy donors (dated by TCRdb to about 2017). In terms of the full investigation: In an earlier analysis of some 550 of the donors, 250 to 350 Gb of sequence data and 90 million to 130 million unique TCR beta sequences from roughly 180 million T cells were reported. Donor age, sex, ethnicity and CMV serostatus were compiled alongside the repertoire data. Across approximately 400 genotyped donors of the cohort, an average of approximately 240,000 unique TCR beta nucleotide sequences per donor were sequenced, and 15% to 20% of those sequences were non-productive. Typing coverage differed by locus: A, B, C, DRB1 and DQB1 were typed in about 620-630 donors, DQA1 in roughly 500, DPA1 in around 610, and DPB1 in about 450. Along with the approximately 650-subject first cohort, a separate validation cohort of around 110 different subjects was used. The T cell repertoires of 670 or so subjects were profiled by immunosequencing and related to cytomegalovirus serostatus. Roughly 310 gigabases of sequencing data and approximately 80 million unique TCR sequences were included in an early release covering around 650 HLA-typed donors. All discovery cohort repertoires had been generated on a single sequencing platform. To predict cytomegalovirus infection status, the study brought together high-throughput TCR immunosequencing, statistical association of individual TCRs with disease status, and machine learning. An earlier analysis of several hundred of the donors used high-throughput TCR beta sequencing to judge whether each TCR beta V gene segment behaved as functional or pseudogenic. In the later analysis, no new phenotypic data were used to find candidate immune exposures; instead, reliance was placed on TCR beta sequences and their occurrence across donors. A later analysis re-examined previously published TCR beta repertoires from about 670 donors and added high-resolution HLA genotyping to investigate patterns of TCR occurrence. The genetic ancestry cluster associated with self-reported Caucasian donors included 81% of the approximately 400 genotyped donors. In a later genetic analysis, genome-wide SNP genotypes for about three fifths of the 666 donors were used, and that subset was treated as a discovery cohort. About five DR-DQ haplotypes were handled as single units for association and clustering because linkage in the cohort was strong. The study aimed to test whether cataloging public T cell receptors could reveal signatures of past pathogen exposure. Class I and class II HLA loci were covered by the typing at four-digit resolution. Broader findings and caveats from the paper: The sequencing pipeline was judged likely to have produced a cluster of highly shared sequence variants as a technical artifact. In a later analysis, TCR association rates were found to vary across HLA loci, with the most associated TCRs seen for DRB1 alleles and the fewest for HLA-C alleles. Immune exposure information for the cohort was limited to CMV serostatus. According to a later analysis, most CMV-associated TCR beta chains appeared to be HLA-restricted, and the HLA associations seemed to be driven largely by CMV exposure. A further reported finding was that TCR beta sequences accurately predicted the HLA-A and HLA-B alleles for most subjects in the first cohort. According to a later genetic analysis, donors in an Asian-associated ancestry cluster had fewer N-insertions in productive TCRs than the approximately 700-donor mean. Because counts were too low, approximately 15 rarely observed V segments, including chromosome 9 orphons, were excluded from the earlier analysis of around 640 of the donors. The cohort was sequenced for TCR beta chains only, and without alpha or paired-chain data the features that could be detected were limited. When HLA alleles, especially DR and DQ, strongly co-occurred, TCR associations were difficult to assign to individual alleles. In a later analysis, HLA-associated TCR beta chains showed more clonal expansion and lower generation probabilities than non-associated chains that were equally common. Broadly in line with IMGT annotations, most TCR beta V segments showed up in productive rearrangements about 87% or about 30% of the time in an earlier analysis of several hundred of the donors. A total of about 150 TCR beta chains were listed by the study as associated with cytomegalovirus. Across donors, most TCR sequences were observed very rarely, whereas some public TCRs were present in many individuals. A few of the identified cytomegalovirus-associated TCR beta chains were confirmed in vitro to be specific for cytomegalovirus antigens. A later analysis reported that several top co-occurrence clusters appeared linked to parvovirus B19, influenza, CMV and Epstein-Barr virus. HLA typing was unavailable for some donors at each locus, so association tests used only the typed subset. In a later genetic analysis, a missense DCLRE1C variant was associated with V-gene and J-gene trimming of TCR beta chains, and the association was replicated in an independent cohort. The classifier was reported to diagnose cytomegalovirus status with high specificity and sensitivity in both the original cohort and the validation cohort. The authors suggested that the approach could potentially be extended to other disease states and immunological phenotypes. At a false discovery rate of 0.05, a later analysis linked 15,000 to 20,000 TCR beta sequences to specific HLA alleles. Some IMGT-functional V segments, including TRBV6-2 and TRBV6-3, could not be told apart with the 87-base-pair reads, so those segments were excluded. Correlated functional status among segregating V segments might reflect linkage disequilibrium, but an unknown experimental factor could not be ruled out. Sequencing depth was assumed to be roughly uniform across donors in the presence/absence analyses, though that assumption may not hold.

Sequences were obtained from PBMCs. This chain joins TRBV7-2 to TRBJ1-5; no D segment can be confidently identified. This clonotype was obtained from a woman aged 45-59 years in good health and CMV-seropositive. The nucleotides are TGTGCCAGCAGCCTCTTCACTCATAGCAATCAGCCCCAGCATTTT. Its coded protein is CASSLFTHSNQPQHF.